This T cell receptor (beta chain) was captured by sequencing in a study of T cell clonality in common variable immunodeficiency. Study-wide results and caveats: In common variable immunodeficiency, TCR beta chains reportedly carried fewer deletions and N-nucleotide insertions. Compared with controls, CVID subjects had fewer shared TCRbeta clones.

Method: immunoSEQ multiplex PCR; TCRdb's copy keeps in-frame clones and lacks some. Sampling found tens of thousands of clones, none seen once. This clone was detected a few times. As yet, its antigen is unknown. The CDR3 end falls 3 residues outside the read, so it is completed with the germline J gene. Germline V gives CDR1 SGHAT, CDR2 FQNNGV. V lost 5 bases and J lost 6; bases outside the gene matches: 4. The CDR3 has 14 amino acids. Source material: peripheral blood mononuclear cells. The sequence was obtained from a person between 18 and 75 years old in good health. V gene TRBV11-2 combines with J gene TRBJ2-7; 13 bases are shared with TRBD2. This CDR3 reads CASSTGLAGAEQYF. Partial CDR3 DNA: TGTGCCAGCAGCACCGGACTAGCGGGGGCCGAG.